The 32 T cell receptor beta chains below come from one sample, sequenced in a study of T cells in Graves' hyperthyroidism and ophthalmopathy. TCR beta CDR3 region amplification was performed from RNA transcripts. TCR CDR3 regions were first amplified by RT-PCR with HTBI primers. TCRdb re-called the multiplex PCR reads with MiXCR, one entry per CDR3 protein. The sample carries under 250,000 distinct CDR3 sequences, 17% recorded once. The sequenced sample was blood. These receptors all stem from a man in his forties or fifties with Graves' hyperthyroidism.

This clonotype turned up a few times. A much larger clone lies one base from this, so it may be a read error. V usage is TRBV28 and J usage is TRBJ2-1; tentatively, D is TRBD1 or TRBD2 (5 bases each). The V and J ends lost 6 bases and 8 bases respectively, with 17 bases between them. The CDR3 totals 14 residues. Germline CDR1 reads MDHEN; CDR2 reads SYDVKM. CDR3 sequence reads: CASRVLGPHDEQFF. The CDR3 nucleotides are TGTGCCAGCAGGGTGCTGGGACCCCACGATGAGCAGTTCTTC.

V and J are TRBV30 and TRBJ1-5, with 10 bases aligning to TRBD1. This CDR3 has 13 residues. The trim removed 4 bases at V and 11 bases at J, leaving 8 bases unmatched. Germline CDR1 reads GTSNPN; CDR2 reads SVGIG (reference sequence). This chain's CDR3 is CAWNRDRGTSQHF. For the CDR3, the DNA is TGTGCCTGGAACCGGGACAGGGGTACGTCCCAGCATTTT.

As regards this clonotype: Given a much more abundant clone one base away, this may be a read error. This CDR3 is CASSPRPAEYNEQFF. Here the CDR3 DNA reads TGTGCCAGCAGCCCCCGACCAGCGGAGTACAATGAGCAGTTCTTC. The genes are TRBV7-4 and TRBJ2-1; possible D gene TRBD2, 5 bases. V was shortened by 5 bases and J by 4 bases, with 15 bases between the two germline ends. The CDR3 is made up of 15 amino acids. Germline V lookup: CDR1 SGHVT, CDR2 SQSDAQ. Drawing the rest from reference TRBV7-4 and TRBJ2-1, the complete variable domain is GAGVSQSPRYKVAKRGRDVALRCDSISGHVTLYWYRQTLGQGSEVLTYSQSDAQRDKSGRPSGRFSAERPERSVSTLKIQRTEQGDSAVYLCASSPRPAEYNEQFFGPGTRLTVL.

In the case of this clonotype: A read error is possible here, since a much larger clone lies one base away. In this CDR3 the conserved last residue, phenylalanine or tryptophan, is missing, so a read error is likely. The rearrangement links TRBV11-2 to TRBJ2-1, with 12 bases identical to TRBD2. The germline V gene has CDR1 SGHAT and CDR2 FQNNGV. The V and J ends lost 5 bases and 8 bases, in that order; junction bases with no gene match: 4. This CDR3 region has 14 residues. The CDR3 nucleotides are TGTGCCAGCAGCCTAGGACTAGCGGGATATGAGCAGTTCTCC. Encoded protein: CASSLGLAGYEQFS.

This chain links TRBV7-9 with TRBJ2-5; 9 nucleotides match TRBD1. CDR1 is SEHNR and CDR2 is FQNEAQ in the germline V gene (reference sequence). This CDR3 is built from 15 residues. V dropped 2 bases and J dropped 4; count of bases not matched to a gene: 5. DNA for the CDR3: TGTGCCAGCAGCTTAAGGACAGGGGTTGGAGAGACCCAGTACTTC. It specifies CASSLRTGVGETQYF.

This clonotype was detected ten times or more. V usage is TRBV18 and J usage is TRBJ2-7, with TRBD2 as a possible D gene (6 bases). CDR1 is KGHSH, CDR2 LQKENI, per germline. This CDR3 region has 14 residues. Trimming pared 0 bases from V and 2 bases from J, leaving 8 bases between. This CDR3 reads CASSPPGLPYEQYF. Here the CDR3 DNA reads TGTGCCAGCTCACCACCGGGACTCCCCTACGAGCAGTACTTC.

The J gene is TRBJ2-3, the V gene TRBV6-1; D tentatively fits TRBD1 or TRBD2 (6 bases each). This CDR3 is 15 amino acids long. Germline assignment: CDR1 MNHNS and CDR2 SASEGT. Trimming left V 2 bases short and J 0 bases short, with 9 bases between. The CDR3 region is CASSEWGASTDTQYF. CDR3 coding DNA: TGTGCCAGCAGTGAATGGGGGGCGAGCACAGATACGCAGTATTTT.

This clonotype was picked up a small number of times. This chain connects TRBV18 to TRBJ2-5; D uncertain. V was shortened by 4 bases and J by 2 bases, with 8 bases between the two germline ends. Germline V gives CDR1 KGHSH, CDR2 LQKENI. The CDR3 has 13 amino acids. The CDR3 nucleotides read TGTGCCAGCTCACAGACGACACAAGAGACCCAGTACTTC. Protein product: CASSQTTQETQYF.

This clonotype was counted a few times. J is TRBJ1-4 and V is TRBV5-1; D is ambiguous. The germline gives CDR1 SGHRS, CDR2 YFSETQ. V lost 0 bases, J lost 4 bases, and 7 bases lay in between. The CDR3 runs 14 residues. The CDR3 sequence: CASSLERLNEKLFF. CDR3 bases: TGCGCCAGCAGCTTGGAGAGGCTTAATGAAAAACTGTTTTTT.

The table lists this clonotype with many counts. The genes are TRBV7-9 and TRBJ2-3; no firm D call. The length of the CDR3 is 13 residues. Germline-derived CDR1 and CDR2 are SEHNR and FQNEAQ (reference sequence). V was shortened by 5 bases and J by 6 bases, with 12 bases between the two germline ends. Here the CDR3 reads CASSPPLSDTQYF. The CDR3 nucleotides read TGTGCCAGCAGCCCCCCTTTGTCGGATACGCAGTATTTT.

This clonotype was seen repeatedly, ten times or more. CDR3 in amino acids: CASSFGTPQEGYEQYF. CDR3 nucleotides: TGTGCCAGCAGTTTTGGGACACCCCAGGAGGGCTACGAGCAGTACTTC. The chain combines TRBV28 with TRBJ2-7; D is perhaps TRBD1 or TRBD2 (6 bases each). V was clipped by 3 bases and J by 3 bases, with 18 bases between them. Germline-derived CDR1 and CDR2 are MDHEN and SYDVKM. The CDR3 spans 16 residues.

This clonotype was observed at least ten times. The chain uses TRBV12-3 or TRBV12-4 and TRBJ2-7; D is unclear. The germline V and J ends were trimmed by 6 bases and 3 bases, with 9 bases remaining between them. CDR3 length: 12 residues. CDR3 sequence (DNA): TGTGCCAGCAGCCCATTGAACTACGAGCAGTACTTC. Amino acids: CASSPLNYEQYF.

This clonotype was picked up many times. CDR3 in amino acids: CASKGPLGSYTF. CDR3 nucleotide sequence: TGTGCCAGCAAGGGACCCTTGGGGAGCTACACCTTC. V and J are TRBV3-1 and TRBJ1-2; maybe TRBD1 (5 bases). CDR3 length: 12 residues. V was trimmed by 7 bases and J by 9 bases, leaving 15 bases between them. The V gene's germline CDR1 is LGHDT and CDR2 YNNKEL (reference sequence). The entire variable domain, with the rest obtained from reference TRBV3-1 and TRBJ1-2, is as follows: DTAVSQTPKYLVTQMGNDKSIKCEQNLGHDTMYWYKQDSKKFLKIMFSYNNKELIINETVPNRFSPKSPDKAHLNLHINSLELGDSAVYFCASKGPLGSYTFGSGTRLTVV.

This clonotype was recorded many times. The rearrangement uses TRBV28 and TRBJ1-1; no clear D gene. CDR3 size: 16 residues. Germline values: CDR1 MDHEN, CDR2 SYDVKM. V was shortened by 3 bases and J by 4 bases, with 18 bases between the two germline ends. The CDR3 spells CASSFGLGVGSTEAFF. As DNA, the CDR3 is TGTGCCAGCAGTTTTGGCCTCGGGGTTGGGTCCACTGAAGCTTTCTTT.

This chain joins TRBV6-1 and TRBJ2-3, with 7 positions matching TRBD1. J was trimmed by 0 bases and V by 5 bases; bases with no gene match: 8. Germline CDR1 is MNHNS and CDR2 is SASEGT. The CDR3 contains 16 residues. The CDR3 loop is CASSSHRQGSTDTQYF. For the CDR3, the DNA is TGTGCCAGCAGTTCCCATAGACAGGGTAGCACAGATACGCAGTATTTT.

The rearrangement joins TRBV3-1 to TRBJ1-4; 11 positions match TRBD1. This CDR3 is 13 amino acids long. The germline CDR1 and CDR2 sequences are LGHDT and YNNKEL (reference sequence). V lost 1 base and J lost 15; bases outside the gene matches: 4. The CDR3 reads CASSQGTGGWVFF. The CDR3 DNA sequence: TGTGCCAGCAGCCAAGGGACAGGGGGCTGGGTGTTTTTT.

This chain connects TRBV6-1 to TRBJ2-3; 10 positions match TRBD2. V shed 3 bases and J 4 bases; nucleotides not matched to a gene: 4. Germline CDR1 MNHNS, CDR2 SASEGT. The CDR3 spans 15 residues. Here the CDR3 reads CASSESGRASDTQYF. Here the CDR3 DNA reads TGTGCCAGCAGTGAGAGCGGGAGGGCCTCAGATACGCAGTATTTT.

This clonotype was seen only a few times. This chain links TRBV19 with TRBJ2-3, with D possibly matching TRBD1 (6 bases). The CDR3 spans 13 residues. The V and J ends lost 6 bases and 6 bases respectively, with 13 bases between them. The germline CDR1 and CDR2 sequences are LNHDA and SQIVND (reference sequence). This chain's CDR3 is CASRTGRADTQYF. In DNA form, the CDR3 reads TGTGCCAGTAGGACAGGTCGAGCGGATACGCAGTATTTT. The whole variable domain, remainder taken from reference TRBV19 and TRBJ2-3, is DGGITQSPKYLFRKEGQNVTLSCEQNLNHDAMYWYRQDPGQGLRLIYYSQIVNDFQKGDIAEGYSVSREKKESFPLTVTSAQKNPTAFYLCASRTGRADTQYFGPGTRLTVL.

The rearrangement links TRBV20-1 to TRBJ2-2; 10 nucleotides line up with TRBD2. Germline lookup yields CDR1 DFQATT and CDR2 SNEGSKA (reference sequence). The CDR3 sequence is 15 residues long. V dropped 6 bases and J dropped 5; count of bases not matched to a gene: 9. The CDR3 here is CSAGVAGGETGELFF. Written as DNA, the CDR3 is TGCAGTGCGGGGGTAGCGGGAGGAGAGACCGGGGAGCTGTTTTTT.

The V call is TRBV4-2, the J call TRBJ2-1; possible D gene TRBD2, 6 bases. CDR1 and CDR2 (germline): LGHNA, YNFKEQ. V was pared by 1 base and J by 0 bases, with 13 bases between. The CDR3 runs to 17 residues. The CDR3 DNA reads as TGTGCCAGCAGCCAAGCCGCGGAGGGGAGCTCCTACAATGAGCAGTTCTTC. This gives the protein CASSQAAEGSSYNEQFF.

The V gene is TRBV28, the J gene TRBJ1-2, with 8 bases that match TRBD1. The V and J ends lost 5 bases and 6 bases, in that order; junction bases with no gene match: 8. The CDR3 runs 14 residues. Germline V lookup: CDR1 MDHEN, CDR2 SYDVKM. The CDR3 DNA follows: TGTGCCAGCAGTCCTCCTGGGACAGGAAATGGCTACACCTTC. Protein product: CASSPPGTGNGYTF.

The gene calls are TRBV12-3 or TRBV12-4 and TRBJ2-1; TRBD2 matches at 8 bases. V gave up 6 bases and J gave up 8 bases; unmatched junction bases: 12. The CDR3 runs 15 residues. CDR3 nucleotides: TGTGCCAGCAGACCCCCGAGCGGGAGATTAGATGAGCAGTTCTTC. This encodes CASRPPSGRLDEQFF.

This clonotype was seen many times. The chain links TRBV28 to TRBJ2-7; TRBD2 aligns across 11 bases. Trimming removed 1 base from V and 7 bases from J; junction bases left unmatched: 6. The CDR3 loop spans 15 amino acids. The germline V gene has CDR1 MDHEN and CDR2 SYDVKM. The CDR3 sequence: CASSLLAGGPREQYF. CDR3 in DNA: TGTGCCAGCAGTTTATTAGCGGGAGGGCCTCGAGAGCAGTACTTC.

This clonotype was seen once. This sequence may be a read error, since a much larger clone differs from it by one base. The J gene is TRBJ1-6, the V gene TRBV28, with 7 bases aligning to TRBD1. Germline V lookup: CDR1 MDHEN, CDR2 SYDVKM. The CDR3 spans 18 residues. The CDR3 here is CANSPGGQQGFYNSPLHF. The CDR3 coding sequence is TGTGCCAACAGTCCGGGGGGACAGCAGGGCTTTTATAATTCACCCCTCCACTTT.

The chain couples TRBV28 to TRBJ2-2; tentatively, D is TRBD2 (5 bases). This CDR3 spans 15 amino acids. Germline V lookup: CDR1 MDHEN, CDR2 SYDVKM. V lost 6 bases, J lost 3 bases, and 14 bases lay in between. CDR3 residues: CASSSWTRDTGELFF. CDR3 sequence (DNA): TGTGCCAGCAGCTCCTGGACGCGGGACACCGGGGAGCTGTTTTTT.

With respect to this clonotype: A read error may produce the germline difference seen at one junction end. The chain joins TRBV2 to TRBJ2-7; 10 nucleotides match TRBD2. The CDR3 consists of 15 residues. Germline CDR1 and CDR2: SNHLY and FYNNEI. The CDR3 DNA reads as TGTGCCAGCGCCTGGGGACTAGCGTTAGACTACGAGCAGTGCTTC. Residues: CASAWGLALDYEQCF.

In this sample, this clonotype turned up many times. V gene TRBV29-1 combines with J gene TRBJ2-7, with D maybe TRBD1 (6 bases). CDR3 size: 11 residues. V was cut by 6 bases and J by 6 bases, with 12 bases left in between. Germline assignment: CDR1 SQVTM and CDR2 ANQGSEA. The CDR3 sequence is CSVRQVGEQYF. For the CDR3, the DNA is TGCAGCGTACGACAGGTCGGCGAGCAGTACTTC.

The chain couples TRBV19 to TRBJ2-3; tentatively, D is TRBD2 (6 bases). The CDR3 totals 14 residues. Germline CDR1 LNHDA, CDR2 SQIVND (reference sequence). V was trimmed by 5 bases and J by 5 bases, leaving 14 bases between them. CDR3 coding DNA: TGTGCCAGTAGTCGGGACCCCGGGGGAGATACGCAGTATTTT. It is translated as CASSRDPGGDTQYF.

This clonotype has a count of ten or more. The V call is TRBV3-1, the J call TRBJ2-7; TRBD2 matches 8 bases. CDR1 and CDR2 (germline): LGHDT, YNNKEL (reference sequence). The CDR3 is made up of 15 amino acids. Losses at the gene ends were 1 base for V and 4 bases for J; bases not matched to a gene: 6. CDR3 in DNA: TGTGCCAGCAGCCAAGGTCCAGCGGGAGAATACGAGCAGTACTTC. This sequence encodes CASSQGPAGEYEQYF.

This sequence joins TRBV7-2 and TRBJ1-5; no clear D. Germline CDR1 SGHTA, CDR2 FQGNSA. The V gene lost 2 bases and the J gene lost 2 bases, with 4 bases spanning the gap. The CDR3 has 13 residues. The CDR3 nucleotides read TGTGCCAGCAGCTTACCGCGCAATCAGCCCCAGCATTTT. This sequence encodes CASSLPRNQPQHF.

This rearrangement joins TRBV5-6 to TRBJ2-2; D perhaps matches TRBD1 (6 bases). Germline loops: CDR1 SGHDT, CDR2 YYEEEE. The CDR3 totals 17 residues. With 6 bases removed from V and 1 base from J, the gap between germline ends came to 19 bases. The CDR3 loop is CASNGPSGRGNTGELFF. In nucleotides, the CDR3 is TGTGCCAGCAACGGGCCGTCGGGCAGGGGGAACACCGGGGAGCTGTTTTTT. The variable domain in full, completed from reference TRBV5-6 and TRBJ2-2, reads DAGVTQSPTHLIKTRGQQVTLRCSPKSGHDTVSWYQQALGQGPQFIFQYYEEEERQRGNFPDRFSGHQFPNYSSELNVNALLLGDSALYLCASNGPSGRGNTGELFFGEGSRLTVL.

The sample holds many counts of this clonotype. This chain connects TRBV7-9 to TRBJ2-5; D gene uncertain. This CDR3 has 13 amino acids. Per germline, CDR1 SEHNR and CDR2 FQNEAQ (reference sequence). Deletions cut 3 bases from V and 14 bases from J, with 19 bases between. CDR3 region: CASSLSADMVRYF. The CDR3, as DNA: TGTGCCAGCAGCTTGTCGGCCGACATGGTACGATACTTC.